This T cell receptor (beta chain) is from a study of cytomegalovirus exposure and HLA in healthy donors (dated by TCRdb to 2017 to 2019). In the study overall: According to a later analysis, the roughly 120 validation repertoires were produced on the same platform as the roughly 720 repertoires of the first cohort. In addition to the first cohort of approximately 650 subjects, a separate validation cohort of some 120 different subjects was used. The study combined high-throughput TCR immunosequencing, statistical association of individual TCRs with disease status, and machine learning to predict cytomegalovirus infection status. The study aimed to test whether signatures of past pathogen exposure could be identified by cataloging public T cell receptors. Overall study outcomes, separate from this receptor: While some public TCRs were present in many individuals, most TCR sequences turned up only very rarely across donors. According to the authors, the approach could potentially be generalized to other disease states and immunological phenotypes. The study listed approximately 150 TCR beta chains as associated with cytomegalovirus. The classifier was reported to diagnose cytomegalovirus status with high specificity and sensitivity in both the original and validation cohorts. The validation cohort had no HLA typing available for a later analysis, so co-occurrence within that cohort was assessed over all 110 or so repertoires. Of the cluster scores, about 94% were above 0 in a later analysis, which found that TCRs clustered in the first cohort also tended to co-occur in the 95 to 150 validation repertoires. Three of the identified cytomegalovirus-associated TCR beta chains were confirmed in vitro to be specific for cytomegalovirus antigens.

Separate from the approximately 700-subject first cohort, the validation cohort of 95 to 150 subjects was the group to which the donors belonged. The library was built by means of the immunoSEQ multiplex PCR assay. From the authors' description of their analysis: A statistical classification framework was developed to diagnose cytomegalovirus status using the catalog of TCR beta chain sequences. TCRdb's version of the immuneACCESS table is confined to in-frame rearrangements and falls short of the full clone set. An unresolved V gene accounts for under half of the shortfall where checked; the remainder is of unknown origin. Clone size and the V and J calls come from that table; the DNA yielded D and trimming. Across this sample there are roughly 130,000 clones, with roughly four fifths seen only once. In total, the top ten clones hold around 1.4% of the sample. The junction carries 9 bases between V and J, which are trimmed by 2 bases and 7 bases respectively. CDR1 and CDR2, per the germline V gene, are MNHEY and SVGAGI. From cysteine to phenylalanine, the CDR3 is 13 amino acids long. This entry keeps only the CDR3 DNA: 39 bases, framed from base 1.

Turning to this clone: It lacks a known antigen. Qualities for individual bases were not recorded, and no much larger clone is one base off.

This TCR was sampled from a woman under 40 in good health and CMV-seronegative. The sample consisted of PBMCs. In this chain, TRBV6-5 is recombined with TRBJ2-1; TRBD2 is perhaps the D gene, given 5 matching bases. The DNA sequence follows: TGTGCCAGCAGTTACCCCTCGGGGAATGAGCAGTTCTTC. Translated, it gives CASSYPSGNEQFF.